Listed below are T cell receptor beta chains from one sample, sequenced in a study of T cells in Graves' hyperthyroidism and ophthalmopathy. MiXCR was run by TCRdb on the multiplex PCR reads, yielding one entry per CDR3 protein. This table holds 220,000 or so distinct CDR3 sequences, roughly 15% found once. Sequenced material: blood. The receptors were sampled from a woman aged 18-29 years with Graves' ophthalmopathy. CDR3s include the opening cysteine and the closing phenylalanine or tryptophan. D genes are given only for firm matches. Clone size is stated in some rows and not others, as once, few, many or a class when expanded.

TRBV20-1	TRBD2	many	TRBJ2-2	TGCAGTGCTAGGCATGGGGGGGGAACAGGTACCGGGGAGCTGTTTTTT	CSARHGGGTGTGELFF
TRBV20-1	TRBD1	.	TRBJ1-6	TGCAGTGCTAGTTCATCGGGACAGGGAATTCGGTCACCCCTCCACTTT	CSASSSGQGIRSPLHF
TRBV5-6	.	few	TRBJ1-2	TGTGCCAGCAGCTCTCCCTTCGAGGACAGAAGGTTCGTAGGCTACACCTTC	CASSSPFEDRRFVGYTF
TRBV6-1	TRBD1	many	TRBJ2-7	TGTGCCAGCAGCCACGTTACAGGGGGCAGATGGGAGCAGTACTTC	CASSHVTGGRWEQYF
TRBV7-3	TRBD2	.	TRBJ2-1	TGTGCCAGCAGCATCGCCGGGACTAGCGGGTACAATGAGCAGTTCTTC	CASSIAGTSGYNEQFF
TRBV4-2	TRBD1	few	TRBJ1-2	TGTGCCAGCAGCCACGGAGGACAGGGCAACTATGGCTACACCTTC	CASSHGGQGNYGYTF
TRBV27	.	many	TRBJ2-5	TGTGCCAGCAAGACGGCGTCCCAGGGTTCGACCCAGTACTTC	CASKTASQGSTQYF
TRBV27	.	.	TRBJ2-2	TGTGCCAGCAGTTTATTTATCACCGGGGAGCTGTTTTTT	CASSLFITGELFF
TRBV4-1	.	.	TRBJ1-3	TGCGCCAGCAGCCTACAGGGAGGTGGAAACACCATATATTTT	CASSLQGGGNTIYF
TRBV24-1	.	many	TRBJ2-1	TGTGCCACCAGTGGCGCCCTCTACAATGAGCAGTTCTTC	CATSGALYNEQFF
TRBV6-2/TRBV6-3	.	many	TRBJ2-5	TGTGCCAGCAAGATATCCAGTGAAGAGACCCAGTACTTC	CASKISSEETQYF
TRBV18	TRBD2	many	TRBJ2-4	TGTGCCAGCTCACTCCTAGCGGGAGTAACCAAAAACATTCAGTACTTC	CASSLLAGVTKNIQYF
TRBV2	.	many	TRBJ1-5	TGTGCCAGCCGACAGGACAGCCCCCAACAGCCCCAGCATTTT	CASRQDSPQQPQHF
TRBV24-1	TRBD2	many	TRBJ2-2	TGTGCCACCAGTGATCTGGGCGGGGGGGCCGGGAACACCGGGGAGCTGTTTTTT	CATSDLGGGAGNTGELFF
TRBV7-3	TRBD2	many	TRBJ2-1	TGTGCCAGCAGCTTGGACCCGGGACTAGCCTTGGGGTCCTACAATGAGCAGTTCTTC	CASSLDPGLALGSYNEQFF
TRBV6-1	TRBD2	many	TRBJ2-1	TGTGCCAGCCATACAGCGGGATATTCGAACAATGAGCAGTTCTTC	CASHTAGYSNNEQFF
TRBV28	TRBD2	.	TRBJ2-1	TGTGCCAGCAGTTTCGAATTAGCGGGGGGCCCATCCTACAATGAGCAGTTCTTC	CASSFELAGGPSYNEQFF
TRBV27	TRBD1	many	TRBJ1-1	TGTGCCAGCAAAAATTGGGACAGGGGTCGCACTGAAGCTTTCTTT	CASKNWDRGRTEAFF
TRBV13	.	many	TRBJ1-4	TGTGCCAGCAGCTTATCCAGGGGAAAGGAGGCTAATGAAAAACTGTTTTTT	CASSLSRGKEANEKLFF
TRBV6-1	TRBD1	many	TRBJ2-5	TGTGCCAGCAGTTATGGGAAGGATGGCAGGGGGTCACGAGAGACCCAGTACTTC	CASSYGKDGRGSRETQYF
TRBV20-1	TRBD2	many	TRBJ2-5	TGCAGTGCTTACCCATGGGCTAGCGGTTACCAAGAGACCCAGTACTTC	CSAYPWASGYQETQYF
TRBV7-3	TRBD2	many	TRBJ2-1	TGTGCCAGCAGCTTAGACGGCGGGGGATACAATGAGCAGTTCTTC	CASSLDGGGYNEQFF
TRBV4-1	TRBD2	.	TRBJ2-7	TGCGCCAGCAGCCAAGATAATCGCGGGAGGGCCGGATACGAGCAGTACTTC	CASSQDNRGRAGYEQYF
TRBV4-1	.	.	TRBJ2-1	TGCGCCAGCAGCCAAGGGGGTATTACGGCCAATGAGCAGTTCTTC	CASSQGGITANEQFF
TRBV29-1	.	.	TRBJ2-3	TGCAGCGAAATTCGAGTTAGCACAGATACGCAGTATTTT	CSEIRVSTDTQYF
TRBV28	.	many	TRBJ1-5	TGTGCCAGCAGTTTTTCGCAGTATAGCAATCAGCCCCAGCATTTT	CASSFSQYSNQPQHF